These 5 T cell receptor beta chains share one sample of origin, sequenced in a study of T cells in localized non-small cell lung cancer. The table came from immunoSEQ multiplex PCR; TCRdb's copy has only in-frame clones and leaves some out. The profile shows tens of thousands of clones, more than 85% of them singletons. The sequencing used PBMCs, collected before any cancer treatment. All receptors come from a man aged 40 to 75 with stage II lung adenocarcinoma.

V is TRBV27 and J is TRBJ1-5, with TRBD1 identical over 9 bases. J lost 3 bases, V lost 4 bases, and 10 bases had no gene match. This CDR3 has 17 residues. Germline values: CDR1 MNHEY, CDR2 SMNVEV (reference sequence). CDR3 nucleotide sequence: TGTGCCAGCAGTTCAGTTCAAGGACAGGGGAACAATCAGCCCCAGCATTTT. Its protein is CASSSVQGQGNNQPQHF.

The chain recombines TRBV6-5 with TRBJ1-5; D may be TRBD1 (5 bases). The CDR3 spans 15 residues. V was trimmed by 2 bases and J by 0 bases, leaving 8 bases between them. The germline CDR1 and CDR2 sequences are MNHEY and SVGAGI. The CDR3 here is CASSYGGDSNQPQHF. CDR3 in DNA: TGTGCCAGCAGTTACGGGGGGGATAGCAATCAGCCCCAGCATTTT.

This chain connects TRBV29-1 to TRBJ1-1; 7 positions agree with TRBD1. The junction had 11 bases not matched to a gene; V was cut back by 5 bases and J by 2 bases. This CDR3 contains 15 residues. Germline loops: CDR1 SQVTM, CDR2 ANQGSEA. The CDR3 DNA reads as TGCAGCGTTACGGGCACCAGACAGGGTAACACTGAAGCTTTCTTT. This translates into CSVTGTRQGNTEAFF.

This clone showed up just a few times. The gene calls are TRBV7-2 and TRBJ1-2; 8 bases map to TRBD1. The V gene's germline CDR1 is SGHTA and CDR2 FQGNSA. The CDR3 sequence is 13 residues long. V trimming: 2 bases; J trimming: 8 bases; junction bases outside the gene matches: 4. The CDR3 region is CASSLIAGGGYTF. The CDR3 DNA follows: TGTGCCAGCAGCTTAATAGCAGGGGGCGGCTACACCTTC.

The genes are TRBV7-8 and TRBJ2-5; TRBD1 is a possible D gene (5 bases). Germline V CDR1 and CDR2: SGHVS, FQNEAQ. CDR3 length: 15 amino acids. Trimming removed 1 base from V and 3 bases from J, with 12 bases in between. The CDR3: CASSLGLGDEETQYF. CDR3 nucleotide sequence: TGTGCCAGCAGCTTAGGGCTAGGGGATGAAGAGACCCAGTACTTC. Looking up the rest from reference TRBV7-8 and TRBJ2-5 gives the full variable domain: GAGVSQSPRYKVAKRGQDVALRCDPISGHVSLFWYQQALGQGPEFLTYFQNEAQLDKSGLPSDRFFAERPEGSVSTLKIQRTQQEDSAVYLCASSLGLGDEETQYFGPGTRLLVL.